This T cell receptor beta chain was sequenced in a study of shared clonotypes between healthy human individuals. General study results and limits: Relative to memory subsets, naive subsets generally showed larger estimated richness.

The germline V gene encodes CDR1 SGHTS and CDR2 YDEGEE. The V end was cut by 10 bases, the J end by 10 bases, with 23 bases between. This CDR3 is 13 amino acids long. Regarding this clone: Its antigen is as yet unknown.

Execution of the assay was at deep level. Under the authors' procedure: Junction-only immunoSEQ data arrived without quality scores, meaning filtering differed. The protocol was immunoSEQ multiplex PCR, while the TCRdb copy is restricted to in-frame clones and leaves out a portion. That table gives V, J and clone size, and the DNA gave D and trimming. Among more than 1 million clones, about 84% were seen once, and the ten largest hold approximately 0.5%. The sample comprised memory CD4+ T cells from PBMCs. Subset specified: CD45RA-negative fraction. This clonotype was obtained from a young man in good health. Some clones in this sample may be carry-over from other donors' samples. The rearrangement uses TRBV5-8 and TRBJ2-5; D is possibly TRBD1 or TRBD2 (6 bases each). Written as DNA, the CDR3 is TGTGCCGTTTCCAGGGGTGTCCCGGGGGACCAGTACTTC. This sequence encodes CAVSRGVPGDQYF.